This TCR beta chain was identified in a study of beta chain features in type 1 diabetes. The study's findings and limits: Among type 1 diabetes patients, VDJ junctions had fewer insertions and more deletions. There was a possibility that cDNA sequencing over-represented cells with high TCR expression. Moderate but significant shortening of TCRB CDR3s was recorded in all four CD4+ subsets from Type 1 diabetes patients.

Sorting with CD45RO/CCR7/CD25/CD127/CD95/CD27 yielded naive, central memory, regulatory and stem-like memory CD4+ cells. Comments on this clone: Antigen unknown.

Germline-derived CDR1 and CDR2 are LNHNV and YYDKDF (reference sequence). This CDR3 spans 13 amino acids. The V end was cut by 0 bases, the J end by 7 bases, with 6 bases between. What was sequenced were expressed TCRB transcripts, since all of the isolated RNA had been reverse transcribed. Measured with immunoSEQ multiplex PCR; TCRdb has only the in-frame clones, and not every one. The profile shows approximately 160,000 clones, about 63% of them singletons. The chain has TRBV15 and TRBJ1-4; D remains unclear. The sample comprised naive CD4+ T cells from blood. The clonotype comes from a man aged 25 to 40 with type 1 diabetes. CDR3 in DNA: TGTGCCACCAGCAGAGATTCGGGTGAAAAACTGTTTTTT. The encoded protein is CATSRDSGEKLFF. Full variable domain (outside the CDR3, taken from reference TRBV15 and TRBJ1-4): DAMVIQNPRYQVTQFGKPVTLSCSQTLNHNVMYWYQQKSSQAPKLLFHYYDKDFNNEADTPDNFQSRRPNTSFCFLDIRSPGLGDTAMYLCATSRDSGEKLFFGSGTQLSVL.